This T cell receptor (beta chain) derives from a study of cytomegalovirus exposure and HLA in healthy donors. This CDR3 region has 14 residues. J lost 5 bases, V lost 5 bases, and 7 bases had no gene match. Germline CDR1 and CDR2: MNHEY and SMNVEV (reference sequence). The study ran its PCR with 60 Vbeta and 13 Jbeta primers. Sequencing used immunoSEQ multiplex PCR; TCRdb keeps in-frame clones, though not all of them. The repertoire holds 120,000 or so clones, with approximately 15% as singletons. The specimen was PBMCs. The TCR originated in a woman younger than 30 in good health and CMV-seronegative. The chain uses TRBV27 and TRBJ1-2, with TRBD1 matching over 8 bases. This chain's CDR3 is CASSPGQGWYGYTF. The CDR3, as DNA: TGTGCCAGCAGTCCCGGACAGGGATGGTATGGCTACACCTTC.